The 10 T cell receptor beta chains below come from one sample, sequenced in a study of T cells after yellow fever vaccination. Each CDR3 protein gets one entry after TCRdb re-called the 5' RACE reads with MiXCR. This sample carries approximately 140,000 distinct CDR3 sequences, 7.7% of them seen once, and the ten largest clones take roughly 0.71%. The specimen was CD4+ T cells sorted from PBMCs, collected 5 days after the yellow fever booster vaccination. Receptors originate from a man younger than 45 who received the YFV17D yellow fever vaccine.

The J gene is TRBJ2-7, the V gene TRBV19; 8 bases map to TRBD2. Germline V gene lookup returns CDR1 LNHDA and CDR2 SQIVND (reference sequence). The CDR3 length is 14 residues. V trimming: 7 bases; J trimming: 6 bases; junction bases outside the gene matches: 11. CDR3 loop: CASTPAGASGEQYF. In DNA, the CDR3 is TGTGCCAGTACCCCAGCGGGAGCCTCCGGCGAGCAGTACTTC.

This clonotype was seen at least ten times. The chain has TRBV29-1 and TRBJ2-2, with D uncertain. The ends were cut back, 8 bases at V and 0 bases at J, with 19 bases in the middle. Germline V gene sequence: CDR1 SQVTM, CDR2 ANQGSEA. The CDR3 is 16 amino acids. The CDR3 here is CSLRGRQNTNTGELFF. CDR3 DNA: TGCAGCTTGCGCGGCAGGCAGAATACGAACACCGGGGAGCTGTTTTTT.

This clonotype occurred many times. J is TRBJ2-3 and V is TRBV4-2; 7 bases are a match to TRBD2. The CDR3 is 16 amino acids. Germline V gives CDR1 LGHNA, CDR2 YNFKEQ. Trimming removed 5 bases from V and 1 base from J; junction bases left unmatched: 9. The CDR3 reads CASSFVAGRGTDTQYF. The CDR3 DNA reads as TGTGCCAGCAGCTTTGTAGCGGGCCGGGGCACAGATACGCAGTATTTT.

This clonotype was seen ten or more times. The chain carries TRBV20-1 and TRBJ2-7; a possible D gene is TRBD2 (5 bases). V gave up 2 bases and J gave up 2 bases, with 13 bases separating them. CDR3 size: 14 residues. Germline loops: CDR1 DFQATT, CDR2 SNEGSKA (reference sequence). CDR3 protein: CSARSSRDAYEQYF. The CDR3 DNA is TGCAGTGCTAGAAGCAGCCGGGATGCCTACGAGCAGTACTTC.

This clonotype was seen repeatedly, ten times or more. The chain carries TRBV11-3 and TRBJ2-7, with D tentatively TRBD1 or TRBD2 (5 bases each). Trimming removed 2 bases from V and 3 bases from J, with 23 bases in between. Germline V gene data show CDR1 as SGHNT and CDR2 as YENEEA. This CDR3 contains 18 residues. The CDR3 region has the DNA TGTGCCAGCAGCTTAAGAACCGGGACCAAATCCCATCGCTACGAGCAGTACTTC. Its translation: CASSLRTGTKSHRYEQYF. The variable domain in full, with the rest retrieved from reference TRBV11-3 and TRBJ2-7, is EAGVVQSPRYKIIEKKQPVAFWCNPISGHNTLYWYLQNLGQGPELLIRYENEEAVDDSQLPKDRFSAERLKGVDSTLKIQPAELGDSAVYLCASSLRTGTKSHRYEQYFGPGTRLTVT.

This clonotype was counted at least ten times. The chain combines TRBV27 with TRBJ1-1; a possible D gene is TRBD1 (5 bases). Germline values: CDR1 MNHEY, CDR2 SMNVEV (reference sequence). The CDR3 runs to 11 residues. The ends were cut back, 8 bases at V and 6 bases at J, with 10 bases in the middle. CDR3 in DNA: TGTGCCAGCTCTCGGGGGTCTGAAGCTTTCTTT. Protein: CASSRGSEAFF.

This clonotype was seen at least ten times. The V call is TRBV18, the J call TRBJ2-1, with TRBD2 matching 7 bases. The V segment lost 1 base and the J segment 0 bases; nucleotides outside the gene matches: 6. The CDR3 length is 17 residues. Germline CDR1 reads KGHSH; CDR2 reads LQKENI. CDR3 in DNA: TGTGCCAGCTCACCACGGCAGCGGGATGGCTCCTACAATGAGCAGTTCTTC. The encoded protein is CASSPRQRDGSYNEQFF.

This clonotype was recorded many times. The chain carries TRBV12-5 and TRBJ2-5; 7 positions match TRBD1. The CDR3 consists of 12 residues. Germline CDR1 is LGHNT and CDR2 is FRNRAP. Trimming cost V 6 bases and J 5 bases; bases outside gene matches: 3. The CDR3 DNA reads as TGTGCTAGTGGCCGGGACAGCGAGACCCAGTACTTC. Translated, it gives CASGRDSETQYF. The variable domain in full, with the rest retrieved from reference TRBV12-5 and TRBJ2-5, is DARVTQTPRHKVTEMGQEVTMRCQPILGHNTVFWYRQTMMQGLELLAYFRNRAPLDDSGMPKDRFSAEMPDATLATLKIQPSEPRDSAVYFCASGRDSETQYFGPGTRLLVL.

This clonotype has a count of ten or more. The chain uses TRBV7-6 and TRBJ2-1; D gene uncertain. This CDR3 has 15 residues. Between the trimmed V and J ends, which lost 1 base and 2 bases, there was a span of 9 bases. The germline V gene has CDR1 SGHVS and CDR2 FNYEAQ. The chain's CDR3 is CASSLGWNTYNEQFF. CDR3 coding DNA: TGTGCCAGCAGCTTAGGTTGGAATACCTACAATGAGCAGTTCTTC.

This clonotype was picked up many times. The rearrangement uses TRBV4-3 and TRBJ2-3, with D hard to call. The germline V gene encodes CDR1 LGHNA and CDR2 YSLEER. V lost 3 bases, J lost 0 bases, and 4 bases lay in between. The length of the CDR3 is 13 residues. CDR3 coding DNA: TGCGCCAGCAGCCAGCGGAGCACAGATACGCAGTATTTT. The encoded protein is CASSQRSTDTQYF.